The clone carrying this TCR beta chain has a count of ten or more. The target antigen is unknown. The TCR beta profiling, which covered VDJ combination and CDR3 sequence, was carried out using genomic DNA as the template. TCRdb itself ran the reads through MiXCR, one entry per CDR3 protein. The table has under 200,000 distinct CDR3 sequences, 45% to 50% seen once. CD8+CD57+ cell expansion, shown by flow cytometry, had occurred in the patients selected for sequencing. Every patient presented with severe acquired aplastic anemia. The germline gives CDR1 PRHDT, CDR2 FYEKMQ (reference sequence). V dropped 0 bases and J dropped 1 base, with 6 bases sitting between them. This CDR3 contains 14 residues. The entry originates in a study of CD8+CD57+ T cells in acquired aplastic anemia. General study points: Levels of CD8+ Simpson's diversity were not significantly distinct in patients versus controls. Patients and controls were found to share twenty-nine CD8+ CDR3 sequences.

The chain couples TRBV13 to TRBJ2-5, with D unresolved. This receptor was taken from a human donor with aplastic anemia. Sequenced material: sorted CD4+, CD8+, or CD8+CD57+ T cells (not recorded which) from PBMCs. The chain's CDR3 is CASSLGTSQETQYF. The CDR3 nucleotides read TGTGCCAGCAGCTTAGGCACCTCCCAAGAGACCCAGTACTTC.